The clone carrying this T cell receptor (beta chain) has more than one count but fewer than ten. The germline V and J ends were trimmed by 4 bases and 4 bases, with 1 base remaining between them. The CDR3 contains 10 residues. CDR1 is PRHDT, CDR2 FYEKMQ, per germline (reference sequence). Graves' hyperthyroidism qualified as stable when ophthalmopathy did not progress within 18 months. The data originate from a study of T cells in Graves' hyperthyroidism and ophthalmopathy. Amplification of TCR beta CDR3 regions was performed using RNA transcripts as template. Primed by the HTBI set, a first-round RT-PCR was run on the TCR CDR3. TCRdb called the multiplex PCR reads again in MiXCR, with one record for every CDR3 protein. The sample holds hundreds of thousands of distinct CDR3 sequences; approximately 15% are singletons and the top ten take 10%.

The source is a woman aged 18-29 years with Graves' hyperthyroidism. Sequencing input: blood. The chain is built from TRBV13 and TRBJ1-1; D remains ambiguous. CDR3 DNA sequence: TGTGCCAGCAGCTCCACTGAAGCTTTCTTT. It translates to CASSSTEAFF.